The 29 T cell receptor beta chains reported below all come from one sample, sequenced in a study of read filtering for tumor transcriptome and immune sequencing. This library used 300 to 450 ng RNA and molecular barcoded adaptors spanning alpha/delta and beta/gamma chains. TCRdb processed the reads anew with MiXCR; each CDR3 protein has one entry. The table records roughly 5,800 distinct CDR3 sequences, around 20% of them present only once. Source material: a population of CD138-negative cells sorted from bone marrow. The receptor set was obtained from a donor aged 40 or over with multiple myeloma.

As for this clonotype: A far larger clone is a single base away, which makes a read error likely. The chain employs TRBV5-2 and TRBJ2-2; the table's D gene call, TRBD1, was not cross checked with the DNA. TRBV5-2 has pseudogene status. CDR3 length: 15 residues. Written as DNA, the CDR3 is TGCGCCAGCAGCCGGCAGGGGGCCGGAACCGGGGAGCTGTTTTTT. Encoded protein: CASSRQGAGTGELFF.

This clonotype has ten or more counts. The V gene is TRBV2, the J gene TRBJ2-1; a weak D match, TRBD2 (6 bases). Germline-derived CDR1 and CDR2 are SNHLY and FYNNEI. V was trimmed by 4 bases and J by 9 bases, leaving 22 bases between them. CDR3 length: 16 residues. The CDR3 coding sequence is TGTGCCAGCAGTGCTGAACCGGGACTCGCCTCCGGTGAGCAGTTCTTC. Encoded protein: CASSAEPGLASGEQFF. Full variable domain (outside the CDR3, taken from reference TRBV2 and TRBJ2-1): EPEVTQTPSHQVTQMGQEVILRCVPISNHLYFYWYRQILGQKVEFLVSFYNNEISEKSEIFDDQFSVERPDGSNFTLKIRSTKLEDSAMYFCASSAEPGLASGEQFFGPGTRLTVL.

Ten or more counts support this clonotype. The rearrangement joins TRBV6-2 or TRBV6-3 to TRBJ2-5; D remains ambiguous. This CDR3 comprises 13 residues. Looked up from germline, CDR1 is MNHEY and CDR2 is SVGEGT. Between the trimmed V and J ends, which lost 4 bases and 2 bases, there was a span of 8 bases. The CDR3 loop reads CASSFGRQETQYF. The CDR3 nucleotides are TGTGCCAGCAGTTTTGGCAGACAAGAGACCCAGTACTTC.

This clonotype has at least ten counts. As DNA, the CDR3 is TGTGCCAGCAGCCTCCCGACTAGCGGACAAGAGACCCAGTACTTC. Its translation is CASSLPTSGQETQYF. The genes are TRBV13 and TRBJ2-5; 9 bases line up with TRBD2. Per the germline V gene, CDR1 is PRHDT and CDR2 is FYEKMQ (reference sequence). J was trimmed by 2 bases and V by 5 bases; bases with no gene match: 6. The CDR3 consists of 15 residues. Full variable domain (rest looked up from reference TRBV13 and TRBJ2-5): AAGVIQSPRHLIKEKRETATLKCYPIPRHDTVYWYQQGPGQDPQFLISFYEKMQSDKGSIPDRFSAQQFSDYHSELNMSSLELGDSALYFCASSLPTSGQETQYFGPGTRLLVL.

In regard to this clonotype: This likely comes from a read error, as the CDR3 has no conserved phenylalanine or tryptophan at its end. This chain connects TRBV27 to TRBJ2-5, with 8 bases matching TRBD2. From germline, CDR1 is MNHEY and CDR2 SMNVEV (reference sequence). The CDR3 spans 17 residues. The V segment lost 3 bases and the J segment 1 base; nucleotides outside the gene matches: 10. CDR3 residues: CASSFGTSSGFQETQYS. As DNA, the CDR3 is TGTGCCAGCAGTTTTGGCACGTCTAGCGGGTTCCAAGAGACCCAGTACTCC.

This clonotype occurred once. This sequence may be a read error, since a much larger clone differs from it by one base. This sequence joins TRBV29-1 and TRBJ1-1; D is possibly TRBD1 (6 bases). CDR1 and CDR2 from the germline V gene are SQVTM and ANQGSEA. V was trimmed by 5 bases and J by 4 bases, leaving 14 bases between them. The CDR3 is 13 amino acids. CDR3 protein: CSVSQGTCTEAFF. The DNA for the CDR3 is TGCAGCGTTTCACAGGGTACGTGCACTGAAGCTTTCTTT.

This clonotype has a count of ten or more. V usage is TRBV7-2 and J usage is TRBJ2-7, with 13 bases that match TRBD2. V was pared by 1 base and J by 8 bases, with 5 bases of the junction left unmatched. This CDR3 is 15 amino acids long. Germline CDR1 reads SGHTA; CDR2 reads FQGNSA. CDR3 loop: CASSLGTSGSSKQYF. CDR3 sequence (DNA): TGTGCCAGCAGCTTAGGGACTAGCGGGAGTAGTAAGCAGTACTTC.

J is TRBJ2-3 and V is TRBV7-2; possibly TRBD2 for D (7 bases). With 2 bases removed from V and 1 base from J, the gap between germline ends came to 13 bases. From germline, CDR1 is SGHTA and CDR2 FQGNSA. This CDR3 is 16 amino acids long. The CDR3 region is CASSLRGGGGTDTQYF. CDR3 DNA: TGTGCCAGCAGCTTACGCGGGGGCGGGGGCACAGATACGCAGTATTTT. The full variable domain, with the rest looked up from reference TRBV7-2 and TRBJ2-3, is GAGVSQSPSNKVTEKGKDVELRCDPISGHTALYWYRQSLGQGLEFLIYFQGNSAPDKSGLPSDRFSAERTGGSVSTLTIQRTQQEDSAVYLCASSLRGGGGTDTQYFGPGTRLTVL.

There are many counts of this clonotype. The J gene is TRBJ2-3, the V gene TRBV2; 9 bases map to TRBD1. The trim removed 10 bases at V and 2 bases at J, leaving 7 bases unmatched. The CDR3 is 14 residues long. Germline V gene sequence: CDR1 SNHLY, CDR2 FYNNEI. The CDR3 loop is CATAQGALTDTQYF. CDR3 nucleotides: TGTGCCACCGCACAGGGGGCACTCACAGATACGCAGTATTTT. Supplemented by reference TRBV2 and TRBJ2-3, the full variable domain reads EPEVTQTPSHQVTQMGQEVILRCVPISNHLYFYWYRQILGQKVEFLVSFYNNEISEKSEIFDDQFSVERPDGSNFTLKIRSTKLEDSAMYFCATAQGALTDTQYFGPGTRLTVL.

As DNA, the CDR3 is TGTGCCAGCAGTGTGGAGCGGGGGTCTAACAATGAGCAGTTCTTC. Translated, it gives CASSVERGSNNEQFF. The chain is built from TRBV6-4 and TRBJ2-1; 8 nucleotides agree with TRBD2. This CDR3 has 15 amino acids. Germline CDR1 and CDR2: MRHNA and SNTAGT. V was pared by 4 bases and J by 5 bases, with 7 bases of the junction left unmatched.

This sequence joins TRBV20-1 and TRBJ2-2; 7 bases fit TRBD1. The CDR3 is 14 residues long. Germline V gene lookup returns CDR1 DFQATT and CDR2 SNEGSKA (reference sequence). Trimming at V came to 6 bases and at J to 0 bases, leaving 4 bases not matched to a gene. The CDR3 reads CSALDRANTGELFF. The CDR3 DNA is TGCAGTGCCCTTGACAGGGCGAACACCGGGGAGCTGTTTTTT.

By its share, this clonotype is medium-sized (0.01 to 0.1%). The chain uses TRBV12-3 or TRBV12-4 and TRBJ1-1; the D is unclear. V shed 3 bases and J shed 2 bases, with 10 bases lying between them. The CDR3 totals 14 residues. CDR3 DNA: TGTGCCAGCAGTTTGGCGGGTGGTAACACTGAAGCTTTCTTT. Translation: CASSLAGGNTEAFF.

This clonotype is termed medium-sized. V is TRBV3-1 and J is TRBJ2-1, with 12 bases that match TRBD2. Trimming took 4 bases from V and 3 from J; bases not matched to a gene: 13. CDR3 length: 19 amino acids. Looked up from germline, CDR1 is LGHDT and CDR2 is YNNKEL (reference sequence). CDR3 amino acids: CASSLSPSGGGPRYNEQFF. CDR3 sequence (DNA): TGTGCCAGCAGCCTAAGCCCTAGCGGGGGGGGGCCCCGCTACAATGAGCAGTTCTTC.

Worth noting for this clonotype: At one boundary the junction diverges from the germline segment, which might be a read error. V gene TRBV6-6 combines with J gene TRBJ2-7; no definite D call. There are 14 residues in the CDR3. Per the germline V gene, CDR1 is MNHNY and CDR2 is SVGAGI (reference sequence). DNA for the CDR3: TGTGTCAGCAGCCCGACGCTTAGCTCCCACGAGCAGTACTTC. It specifies CVSSPTLSSHEQYF.

This clonotype appeared many times. The chain has TRBV2 and TRBJ1-1; 8 bases are a match to TRBD1. V dropped 6 bases and J dropped 1; count of bases not matched to a gene: 10. The CDR3 length is 16 residues. Germline lookup yields CDR1 SNHLY and CDR2 FYNNEI. CDR3 DNA sequence: TGTGCCAGCAGATACAGCACAGGGGGTTGGAACACTGAAGCTTTCTTT. This sequence encodes CASRYSTGGWNTEAFF. The complete variable domain, with remaining parts taken from reference TRBV2 and TRBJ1-1, reads EPEVTQTPSHQVTQMGQEVILRCVPISNHLYFYWYRQILGQKVEFLVSFYNNEISEKSEIFDDQFSVERPDGSNFTLKIRSTKLEDSAMYFCASRYSTGGWNTEAFFGQGTRLTVV.

As concerns this clonotype: A far larger clone differs by one base, so this is likely a read error. The rearrangement links TRBV7-8 to TRBJ2-6; tentatively, D is TRBD2 (5 bases). Germline loops: CDR1 SGHVS, CDR2 FQNEAQ. CDR3 length equals 18 residues. Trimming shortened V by 7 bases and J by 0 bases, and 19 bases separated the two germline ends. CDR3 in amino acids: CASTPPPIRGSGANVLTF. The CDR3 region has the DNA TGTGCCAGCACCCCACCACCCATACGGGGCTCTGGGGCCAACGTCCTGACTTTC.

This clonotype has at least ten counts. This chain uses TRBV11-2 with TRBJ2-7; D not certain. The germline CDR1 and CDR2 sequences are SGHAT and FQNNGV. This CDR3 region has 15 residues. V lost 5 bases, J lost 2 bases, and 16 bases lay in between. CDR3 bases: TGTGCCAGCAGCCCTACATCGGGCCGAGCCTACGAGCAGTACTTC. This sequence encodes CASSPTSGRAYEQYF.

In this sample, this clonotype turned up many times. This chain uses TRBV5-4 with TRBJ2-7; TRBD2 matches at 10 bases. CDR3 length: 17 residues. Germline V gene sequence: CDR1 SGHNT, CDR2 YYREEE (reference sequence). After removal of 5 bases from V and 6 bases from J, the junction contained 17 bases not matched to a gene. The CDR3 DNA follows: TGTGCCAGCAGTAAACCCTCCGGCTCTAGCGGGGGTGGCGAGCAGTACTTC. Amino acid sequence: CASSKPSGSSGGGEQYF. The complete variable domain, with remaining parts taken from reference TRBV5-4 and TRBJ2-7, reads ETGVTQSPTHLIKTRGQQVTLRCSSQSGHNTVSWYQQALGQGPQFIFQYYREEENGRGNFPPRFSGLQFPNYSSELNVNALELDDSALYLCASSKPSGSSGGGEQYFGPGTRLTVT.

This clonotype was picked up many times. The gene calls are TRBV7-9 and TRBJ2-7; no reliable D call. The CDR3 runs 13 residues. Germline values: CDR1 SEHNR, CDR2 FQNEAQ (reference sequence). The ends were cut back, 8 bases at V and 6 bases at J, with 17 bases in the middle. The CDR3 region is CASVRDPASEQYF. Here the CDR3 DNA reads TGTGCCAGCGTTAGAGACCCGGCGTCCGAGCAGTACTTC.

There are a few counts of this clonotype. The chain employs TRBV7-2 and TRBJ1-5, with TRBD1 matching 7 bases. Per germline, CDR1 SGHTA and CDR2 FQGNSA. With V trimmed by 1 base and J by 1 base, 7 bases remained unmatched. The CDR3 has 17 amino acids. The CDR3 spells CASSLGGYRGSNQPQHF. Written as DNA, the CDR3 is TGTGCCAGCAGCTTAGGCGGATACAGGGGAAGCAATCAGCCCCAGCATTTT.

On this clonotype itself: It differs at one base from a far larger clone, so likely a read error. Since no conserved phenylalanine or tryptophan closes the CDR3, a read error is the likely cause. The chain couples TRBV6-5 to TRBJ2-1; TRBD1 or TRBD2 may be the D gene (5 bases each). Trimming shortened V by 4 bases and J by 2 bases, and 15 bases separated the two germline ends. This CDR3 has 16 residues. Germline loops: CDR1 MNHEY, CDR2 SVGAGI. DNA for the CDR3: TGTGCCAGCAGTTCCGGGTGGGGACGGCCCTACAATGAGCAGTTCCTC. It codes for CASSSGWGRPYNEQFL.

Regarding this clonotype: A far more abundant clone sits one base away, making this likely a read error. The chain uses TRBV5-6 and TRBJ2-1; the D gene is possibly TRBD1 (5 bases). Germline V gene lookup returns CDR1 SGHDT and CDR2 YYEEEE. The CDR3 runs 14 residues. CDR3 sequence reads: CASSLDGAYNEQSF. The DNA for the CDR3 is TGTGCCAGCAGCTTGGATGGGGCCTACAATGAGCAGTCCTTC.

The sample holds a few counts of this clonotype. The chain uses TRBV19 and TRBJ1-5; D gene uncertain. CDR3 size: 13 residues. Trimming cost V 1 base and J 7 bases, with 8 bases left between them. Germline V gene sequence: CDR1 LNHDA, CDR2 SQIVND (reference sequence). CDR3: CASSIAVRQPQHF. CDR3 DNA: TGTGCCAGTAGTATAGCCGTTAGGCAGCCCCAGCATTTT.

This clonotype was seen at least ten times. The gene calls are TRBV14 and TRBJ2-3, with 10 bases that match TRBD2. Germline CDR1 and CDR2: SGHDN and FVKESK. The CDR3 length is 13 residues. The V segment lost 1 base and the J segment 14 bases; nucleotides outside the gene matches: 6. CDR3 sequence reads: CASSQGGLAGVYF. The CDR3 DNA reads TGTGCCAGCAGCCAAGGAGGGCTAGCGGGAGTGTATTTT.

This clonotype is medium-sized. The chain recombines TRBV2 with TRBJ1-1; 9 bases are a match to TRBD1. The CDR3 covers 13 residues. The germline V gene has CDR1 SNHLY and CDR2 FYNNEI. J gave up 8 bases and V 3 bases, and 4 bases lay outside the gene matches. CDR3 sequence reads: CASSDGQGTEAFF. The CDR3 DNA reads TGTGCCAGCAGTGACGGACAGGGGACAGAAGCTTTCTTT.

This clonotype was seen at least ten times. V usage is TRBV6-2 or TRBV6-3 and J usage is TRBJ2-2; D remains ambiguous. Deletions cut 2 bases from V and 3 bases from J, with 4 bases between. The CDR3 runs to 13 residues. Germline assignment: CDR1 MNHEY and CDR2 SVGEGT. CDR3 region: CASSYRDTGELFF. CDR3 nucleotide sequence: TGTGCCAGCAGTTACAGGGACACCGGGGAGCTGTTTTTT.

This clonotype was seen many times. V is TRBV6-6 and J is TRBJ2-1; D could derive from TRBD1 or TRBD2 (5 bases each). CDR1 MNHNY and CDR2 SVGAGI come from the germline V gene (reference sequence). This CDR3 region has 13 residues. The ends were cut back, 6 bases at V and 7 bases at J, with 13 bases in the middle. The CDR3 reads CASRGSEGNEQFF. The CDR3 DNA reads TGTGCCAGCAGGGGGTCCGAGGGGAATGAGCAGTTCTTC.

In this sample, this clonotype turned up many times. The chain joins TRBV2 to TRBJ1-1, with 10 bases that match TRBD1. Unmatched junction bases numbered 6, after V lost 6 bases and J lost 8 bases. Germline V gene lookup returns CDR1 SNHLY and CDR2 FYNNEI. The CDR3 is 13 amino acids. This chain's CDR3 is CASREGTGVEAFF. The CDR3 DNA is TGTGCCAGCAGGGAGGGGACAGGGGTGGAAGCTTTCTTT.

This clonotype came up many times. The chain is built from TRBV29-1 and TRBJ2-2; D might be TRBD2 (5 bases). This CDR3 contains 15 residues. Deletions cut 7 bases from V and 4 bases from J, with 19 bases between. Germline V gene lookup returns CDR1 SQVTM and CDR2 ANQGSEA. The CDR3, as DNA: TGCAGCGCCTCAGCCCCACGGGGTAGCACCGGGGAGCTGTTTTTT. As protein: CSASAPRGSTGELFF.